This T cell receptor (beta chain) is from a study of blood T cell repertoires in COVID-19. The wider study: The origin of the acute and convalescent COVID-19 samples was the United States, Italy and Spain. The analysed material was cDNA or gDNA that came from T cells, B-cell-depleted T cells, or PBMCs.

As processed by the authors: Using reference gene primer amplification, nucleated cell counts were estimated. Repertoires were generated with immunoSEQ multiplex PCR, while TCRdb's copy carries only in-frame clones and drops some. Clone size and the V and J calls come from that table; the DNA yielded D and trimming. Here the sample spans a few hundred thousand clones, approximately 90% being singletons. Seattle patients were enrolled while actively infected and followed longitudinally. The germline V and J ends were trimmed by 1 base and 0 bases, with 7 bases remaining between them. This CDR3 is built from 15 residues. Germline assignment: CDR1 SGHTA and CDR2 FQGNSA. In regard to this clone: The identical CDR3 is also encoded by other nucleotide sequences in the sample.

Sequenced material: peripheral blood. This TCR came from a woman in her fifties or sixties with COVID-19, enrolled during active disease. The V call is TRBV7-2, the J call TRBJ2-1; possibly TRBD1 for D (6 bases). The CDR3 DNA reads TGTGCCAGCAGCTTAGTAGGGGGCTCCTACAATGAGCAGTTCTTC. Translating gives CASSLVGGSYNEQFF.